Included here is one T cell receptor (beta chain) sequence, with context. This record belongs to a study of cytomegalovirus exposure and HLA in healthy donors. The table came from immunoSEQ multiplex PCR; TCRdb's copy has only in-frame clones and leaves some out. This table has about 140,000 clones, around 90% appearing once. With V trimmed by 4 bases and J by 6 bases, 8 bases remained unmatched. Germline CDR1 and CDR2: SGHRS and YFSETQ. The CDR3 contains 14 residues. The chain has TRBV5-1 and TRBJ2-7, with 9 bases identical to TRBD1. The clonotype was recovered from a woman between 18 and 29 years old in good health and CMV-seropositive. The sequenced material came from PBMCs. CDR3 coding DNA: TGCGCCAGCAGCCCTGGGACAGGGACCGTCGAGCAGTACTTC. It yields the protein CASSPGTGTVEQYF. The full variable domain, in which reference TRBV5-1 and TRBJ2-7 provide the parts outside the CDR3, is KAGVTQTPRYLIKTRGQQVTLSCSPISGHRSVSWYQQTPGQGLQFLFEYFSETQRNKGNFPGRFSGRQFSNSRSEMNVSTLELGDSALYLCASSPGTGTVEQYFGPGTRLTVT.